This entry lists 22 T cell receptor beta chains sequenced from one sample in a study of T cell repertoires in cytomegalovirus infection. TCRdb itself ran the reads through MiXCR, one entry per CDR3 protein. The sample holds roughly 180,000 distinct CDR3 sequences, 25% to 30% seen once. Sequencing was carried out using PBMCs. The receptors stem from a human donor in good health (CMV status not recorded). Some clones in this sample may be carry-over from other donors' samples.

As concerns this clonotype: A much larger clonotype is one base distant, so this may be a read error. This chain uses TRBV7-2 with TRBJ1-1; the D is unclear. CDR3 length equals 16 residues. CDR1 and CDR2 (germline): SGHTA, FQGNSA. DNA for the CDR3: TGTGCCCGCAGCTTAGCGCCAAAACAGCTGGGGACTGAAGCTTTCTTT. It yields the protein CARSLAPKQLGTEAFF.

The chain is built from TRBV12-3 or TRBV12-4 and TRBJ1-1; 8 nucleotides line up with TRBD1. The ends lost 1 base at V and 8 bases at J; junction bases unmatched: 0. The CDR3 contains 12 residues. CDR3 sequence: CASSLGTGEAFF. CDR3 sequence (DNA): TGTGCCAGCAGTTTAGGGACAGGGGAAGCTTTCTTT.

The gene calls are TRBV5-6 and TRBJ1-4; the D gene is possibly TRBD1 (5 bases). The germline V gene encodes CDR1 SGHDT and CDR2 YYEEEE. Trimming shortened V by 3 bases and J by 5 bases, and 17 bases separated the two germline ends. The length of the CDR3 is 16 residues. The CDR3 bases are TGTGCCAGCAGCTACGGGGACGAGAGGATCAATGAAAAACTGTTTTTT. Amino acids: CASSYGDERINEKLFF.

V and J are TRBV10-2 and TRBJ1-1; 7 bases are a match to TRBD1. Germline V gives CDR1 WSHSY, CDR2 SAAADI. The CDR3 contains 15 residues. V was pared by 2 bases and J by 3 bases, with 6 bases of the junction left unmatched. CDR3 bases: TGCGCCAGCAGTGAGCCCCGGGACAGCCACACTGAAGCTTTCTTT. Amino acids: CASSEPRDSHTEAFF.

This CDR3 reads CASSSRAEEQYF. CDR3 coding DNA: TGCGCCAGCAGCTCCCGAGCGGAAGAGCAGTACTTC. This sequence joins TRBV5-1 and TRBJ2-7, with D perhaps TRBD2 (5 bases). Germline-derived CDR1 and CDR2 are SGHRS and YFSETQ. V was clipped by 3 bases and J by 7 bases, with 11 bases between them. CDR3 length: 12 amino acids.

The table lists this clonotype with a few counts. The V gene is TRBV12-3 or TRBV12-4, the J gene TRBJ1-2; D unresolved. This CDR3 has 14 amino acids. Trimming shortened V by 3 bases and J by 0 bases, and 8 bases separated the two germline ends. The CDR3 region has the DNA TGTGCCAGCAGTTTCGGCAGACCTAACTATGGCTACACCTTC. Translating it yields CASSFGRPNYGYTF.

This clonotype was detected a few times. The chain is built from TRBV11-2 and TRBJ1-2, with D perhaps matching TRBD1 (6 bases). Germline V lookup: CDR1 SGHAT, CDR2 FQNNGV. V dropped 0 bases and J dropped 13 bases, with 15 bases sitting between them. This CDR3 contains 13 residues. CDR3 coding DNA: TGTGCCAGCAGCTTAGATCGGTTGGGGGCGTCCACCTTC. It yields the protein CASSLDRLGASTF.

This sequence joins TRBV15 and TRBJ1-2, with D possibly matching TRBD1 (6 bases). The V end lost 4 bases, the J end lost 2 bases, and 14 bases lay between the germline ends. CDR1 is LNHNV, CDR2 YYDKDF, per germline (reference sequence). CDR3 length equals 15 residues. The CDR3 DNA is TGTGCCACCAGCACTAGGGACACTCGGAACTATGGCTACACCTTC. Amino acid sequence: CATSTRDTRNYGYTF. Full variable domain (outside the CDR3, taken from reference TRBV15 and TRBJ1-2): DAMVIQNPRYQVTQFGKPVTLSCSQTLNHNVMYWYQQKSSQAPKLLFHYYDKDFNNEADTPDNFQSRRPNTSFCFLDIRSPGLGDTAMYLCATSTRDTRNYGYTFGSGTRLTVV.

This clonotype was observed a handful of times. This rearrangement joins TRBV14 to TRBJ1-3; a weak D match, TRBD1 (6 bases). Germline-derived CDR1 and CDR2 are SGHDN and FVKESK. The CDR3 covers 16 residues. V shed 3 bases and J shed 2 bases, with 14 bases lying between them. The CDR3 sequence: CASSHLTGTTGNTIYF. The CDR3 DNA sequence: TGTGCCAGCAGCCACCTTACAGGGACCACTGGAAACACCATATATTTT.

V gene TRBV15 combines with J gene TRBJ1-5; TRBD1 aligns across 11 bases. Germline CDR1 reads LNHNV; CDR2 reads YYDKDF (reference sequence). V gave up 0 bases and J gave up 5 bases; unmatched junction bases: 12. The length of the CDR3 is 19 residues. CDR3 nucleotide sequence: TGTGCCACCAGCAGAGATCGGGGGCTTCCGGGACAGGGGGATCAGCCCCAGCATTTT. It codes for CATSRDRGLPGQGDQPQHF.

The CDR3 DNA reads TGCAGCGCCGGAAGGACAGGGGGTTTGAATGAGCAGTTCTTC. This codes for CSAGRTGGLNEQFF. This rearrangement joins TRBV29-1 to TRBJ2-1, with 10 bases matching TRBD1. CDR1 and CDR2 (germline): SQVTM, ANQGSEA. V lost 7 bases and J lost 7; bases outside the gene matches: 10. This CDR3 comprises 14 residues.

There are a few counts of this clonotype. V gene TRBV7-9 combines with J gene TRBJ1-6; no reliable D call. Germline V gives CDR1 SEHNR, CDR2 FQNEAQ (reference sequence). The CDR3 sequence is 14 residues long. Trimming removed 5 bases at V and 10 bases at J, with 15 bases between. Here the CDR3 reads CASSLVGGRSPLHF. The DNA for the CDR3 is TGTGCCAGCAGCCTCGTGGGAGGGAGATCACCCCTCCACTTT.

The chain uses TRBV20-1 and TRBJ2-5; 8 bases match TRBD2. This CDR3 is 14 amino acids long. The germline gives CDR1 DFQATT, CDR2 SNEGSKA (reference sequence). Trimming took 1 base from V and 2 from J; bases not matched to a gene: 3. The CDR3 DNA reads as TGCAGTGCTAGAGGGCAGCGGGGGCAAGAGACCCAGTACTTC. Translating it yields CSARGQRGQETQYF.

V gene TRBV6-6 combines with J gene TRBJ2-7, with TRBD1 matching 7 bases. Trimming removed 5 bases from V and 7 bases from J; junction bases left unmatched: 8. The germline CDR1 and CDR2 sequences are MNHNY and SVGAGI (reference sequence). This CDR3 has 13 residues. The CDR3 DNA reads TGTGCCAGCAGTCAAAACAGGGGCGGAGAGCAGTACTTC. Its protein is CASSQNRGGEQYF.

The V gene is TRBV11-2, the J gene TRBJ2-1; 13 nucleotides agree with TRBD2. V gave up 3 bases and J gave up 5 bases; unmatched junction bases: 1. The germline CDR1 and CDR2 sequences are SGHAT and FQNNGV. CDR3 length: 15 residues. Here the CDR3 DNA reads TGTGCCAGCAGCTTGACTAGCGGGGGGAACAATGAGCAGTTCTTC. Its protein is CASSLTSGGNNEQFF.

This clonotype was detected ten times or more. This chain links TRBV7-2 with TRBJ2-3, with D perhaps being TRBD1 or TRBD2 (5 bases each). V lost 6 bases and J lost 1, with 11 bases in between. This CDR3 is 14 amino acids long. Per germline, CDR1 SGHTA and CDR2 FQGNSA. CDR3 amino acids: CASRSLGGTDTQYF. The CDR3 DNA reads as TGTGCCAGCAGATCGCTGGGGGGCACAGATACGCAGTATTTT.

J is TRBJ1-2 and V is TRBV2; 7 nucleotides line up with TRBD1. In germline, CDR1 is SNHLY, CDR2 FYNNEI. Trimming cost V 4 bases and J 4 bases; bases outside gene matches: 3. The CDR3 extends over 13 amino acids. The CDR3 loop is CASSGNRGYGYTF. In nucleotides, the CDR3 is TGTGCCAGCAGTGGAAACAGGGGCTATGGCTACACCTTC. Together with reference TRBV2 and TRBJ1-2, the CDR3 gives the full variable domain: EPEVTQTPSHQVTQMGQEVILRCVPISNHLYFYWYRQILGQKVEFLVSFYNNEISEKSEIFDDQFSVERPDGSNFTLKIRSTKLEDSAMYFCASSGNRGYGYTFGSGTRLTVV.

The chain is built from TRBV12-3 or TRBV12-4 and TRBJ1-5; 9 bases match TRBD1. V lost 7 bases to trimming and J lost 5 bases; unmatched junction nucleotides: 6. CDR3 length: 14 amino acids. CDR3 coding DNA: TGTGCCAGCACCGGGACAGGGAGAGATCAGCCCCAGCATTTT. Translating gives CASTGTGRDQPQHF.

The CDR3 reads CSHSFLGGNEQFF. The CDR3 DNA reads TGCAGCCATAGCTTCTTAGGGGGGAATGAGCAGTTCTTC. The V and J genes are TRBV29-1 and TRBJ2-1; the D call may be TRBD1 or TRBD2 (6 bases each). Germline V lookup: CDR1 SQVTM, CDR2 ANQGSEA. The V end lost 8 bases, the J end lost 7 bases, and 18 bases lay between the germline ends. CDR3 length equals 13 residues.

The chain carries TRBV14 and TRBJ2-1; D tentatively reads TRBD1 or TRBD2 (6 bases each). The germline V gene encodes CDR1 SGHDN and CDR2 FVKESK. V was pared by 4 bases and J by 7 bases, with 14 bases between. The CDR3 is 14 residues long. CDR3 region: CASSLGGDSNEQFF. In DNA form, the CDR3 reads TGTGCCAGCAGCCTGGGGGGCGACAGTAATGAGCAGTTCTTC.

CDR3 residues: CASSFGQGGGNEQFF. The CDR3 DNA is TGTGCCAGCAGCTTCGGACAGGGTGGAGGCAATGAGCAGTTCTTC. The rearrangement uses TRBV11-1 and TRBJ2-1; 8 bases agree with TRBD1. V lost 3 bases and J lost 6; bases outside the gene matches: 7. Germline CDR1 reads SGHAT; CDR2 reads FQDESV (reference sequence). The CDR3 covers 15 residues.

This clonotype showed up just a few times. The chain combines TRBV27 with TRBJ2-7; 7 bases line up with TRBD1. The J segment lost 2 bases and the V segment lost 5 bases, leaving 18 bases of the junction unmatched. This CDR3 comprises 18 residues. Germline loops: CDR1 MNHEY, CDR2 SMNVEV (reference sequence). CDR3 in amino acids: CASSPGQQLTDIAYEQYF. Written as DNA, the CDR3 is TGTGCCAGCAGTCCGGGACAGCAATTAACCGACATAGCCTACGAGCAGTACTTC.